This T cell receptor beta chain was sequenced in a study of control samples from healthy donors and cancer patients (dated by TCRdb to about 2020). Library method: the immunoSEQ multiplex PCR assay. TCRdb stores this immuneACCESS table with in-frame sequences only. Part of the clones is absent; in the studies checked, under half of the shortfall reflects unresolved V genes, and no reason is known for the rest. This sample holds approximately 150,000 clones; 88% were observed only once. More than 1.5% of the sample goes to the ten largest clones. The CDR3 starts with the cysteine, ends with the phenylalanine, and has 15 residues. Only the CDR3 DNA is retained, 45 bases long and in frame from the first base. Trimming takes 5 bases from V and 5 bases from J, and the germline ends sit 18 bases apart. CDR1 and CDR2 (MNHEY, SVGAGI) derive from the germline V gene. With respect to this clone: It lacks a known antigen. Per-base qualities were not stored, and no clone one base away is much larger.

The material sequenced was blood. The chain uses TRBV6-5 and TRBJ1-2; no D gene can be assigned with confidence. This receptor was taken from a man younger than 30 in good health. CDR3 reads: CASSPFEGVLYGYTF. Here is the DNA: TGTGCCAGCAGTCCCTTCGAGGGCGTCCTTTATGGCTACACCTTC.